The 4 T cell receptor beta chains listed next were all sequenced from one sample in a study of human T cells and chemical hapten exposure. TCRdb reprocessed the RACE reads with MiXCR, giving one entry per CDR3 protein. The table has 84,000 or so distinct CDR3 sequences, roughly 10% seen once. Time point described: patch test 2, 6 weeks after DPC sensitization. Sample treatment: therapeutic diphenylcyclopropenone sensitization with weekly scalp DPC. The source was whole blood, collected in connection with sensitization to the hapten diphenylcyclopropenone (DPC). The receptor set was obtained from a woman in her thirties with alopecia areata. Some clones in this sample may be carry-over from other donors' samples.

Many counts were recorded for this clonotype. The chain joins TRBV11-2 to TRBJ2-7; D unresolved. This CDR3 has 14 residues. CDR1 and CDR2 from the germline V gene are SGHAT and FQNNGV. Trimming pared 0 bases from V and 5 bases from J, leaving 11 bases between. The CDR3: CASSLDIGLHEQYF. CDR3 nucleotide sequence: TGTGCCAGCAGCTTAGATATTGGCCTTCACGAGCAGTACTTC.

At least ten counts were recorded for this clonotype. The J gene is TRBJ1-2, the V gene TRBV29-1, with 8 bases that match TRBD1. V was pared by 7 bases and J by 3 bases, with 4 bases of the junction left unmatched. Germline V gene sequence: CDR1 SQVTM, CDR2 ANQGSEA. The CDR3 spans 12 residues. This CDR3 reads CSGGGQDYGYTF. In DNA, the CDR3 is TGCAGCGGGGGGGGACAGGACTATGGCTACACCTTC.

DNA of the CDR3: TGCAGCGTCCGGAACACCCCCGGGGAGCAGTACTTC. It is translated as CSVRNTPGEQYF. The J gene is TRBJ2-7, the V gene TRBV29-1; D not certain. V shed 6 bases and J shed 7 bases, with 16 bases lying between them. Germline CDR1 SQVTM, CDR2 ANQGSEA. This CDR3 region has 12 residues.

This clonotype was picked up many times. The V gene is TRBV5-6, the J gene TRBJ1-4, with D possibly TRBD1 on 5 matching bases. Germline assignment: CDR1 SGHDT and CDR2 YYEEEE. This CDR3 is 13 amino acids long. V was trimmed by 2 bases and J by 8 bases, leaving 10 bases between them. As DNA, the CDR3 is TGTGCCAGCAGCTTACGGGACGCAGAAAAACTGTTTTTT. It is translated as CASSLRDAEKLFF.